These T cell receptor beta chains were read from a single sample in a study of blood T cell repertoires in COVID-19. Clones were sequenced by immunoSEQ multiplex PCR, and TCRdb holds only the in-frame ones, with some missing. The data hold about 130,000 clones, with around 88% observed a single time. Sequencing used peripheral blood. The receptors were gathered from a man between 50 and 59 years old with acute or convalescent COVID-19. CDR3s include the opening cysteine and the closing phenylalanine or tryptophan. D genes are given only for firm matches. The size of a clone is reported for some rows only, either as once, few or many, or as a class for expanded clones.

v_call: TRBV27
clone_size: few
d_call: NA
j_call: TRBJ1-5
cdr3_aa: CASSLSGQGWQPQHF
cdr3_nt: TGTGCCAGCAGTTTATCAGGGCAGGGCTGGCAGCCCCAGCATTTT

v_call: TRBV30
clone_size: NA
d_call: NA
j_call: TRBJ1-1
cdr3_aa: CAWSHLTVSGEKAFF
cdr3_nt: TGTGCCTGGAGTCATCTGACAGTCTCGGGGGAAAAGGCTTTCTTT

v_call: TRBV28
clone_size: NA
d_call: TRBD1
j_call: TRBJ1-2
cdr3_aa: CASSLGQGYGYTF
cdr3_nt: TGTGCCAGCAGTTTGGGACAGGGCTATGGCTACACCTTC

v_call: TRBV4-2
clone_size: NA
d_call: NA
j_call: TRBJ2-5
cdr3_aa: CASSQGTTLDAGQETQYF
cdr3_nt: TGTGCCAGCAGCCAAGGGACCACACTTGATGCGGGCCAAGAGACCCAGTACTTC

v_call: TRBV10-2
clone_size: NA
d_call: TRBD1
j_call: TRBJ1-1
cdr3_aa: CATIGTATEAFF
cdr3_nt: TGCGCCACCATCGGGACAGCCACTGAAGCTTTCTTT

v_call: TRBV12-3/TRBV12-4
clone_size: NA
d_call: NA
j_call: TRBJ1-5
cdr3_aa: CASGYSLGQPQHF
cdr3_nt: TGTGCCAGCGGTTACAGCCTTGGGCAGCCCCAGCATTTT

v_call: TRBV7-2
clone_size: NA
d_call: TRBD2
j_call: TRBJ2-1
cdr3_aa: CASSLIAGWGDNEQFF
cdr3_nt: TGTGCCAGCAGCTTAATAGCGGGATGGGGGGACAATGAGCAGTTCTTC

v_call: TRBV14
clone_size: NA
d_call: NA
j_call: TRBJ1-1
cdr3_aa: CASSQDRNTEAFF
cdr3_nt: TGTGCCAGCAGCCAAGACAGGAACACTGAAGCTTTCTTT

v_call: TRBV6-5
clone_size: NA
d_call: NA
j_call: TRBJ1-3
cdr3_aa: CATRRTVGNTIYF
cdr3_nt: TGTGCCACCCGTCGGACAGTTGGAAACACCATATATTTT

v_call: TRBV5-1
clone_size: NA
d_call: NA
j_call: TRBJ1-1
cdr3_aa: CASSLFGDKNTEAFF
cdr3_nt: TGCGCCAGCAGCTTGTTTGGGGACAAGAACACTGAAGCTTTCTTT

v_call: TRBV29-1
clone_size: NA
d_call: TRBD1
j_call: TRBJ1-2
cdr3_aa: CSASGGSYGYTF
cdr3_nt: TGCAGCGCTTCAGGGGGAAGCTATGGCTACACCTTC

v_call: TRBV2
clone_size: few
d_call: NA
j_call: TRBJ2-1
cdr3_aa: CASTLGQGYNEQFF
cdr3_nt: TGTGCCAGCACCCTAGGGCAGGGATACAATGAGCAGTTCTTC

v_call: TRBV7-2
clone_size: once
d_call: TRBD1
j_call: TRBJ1-1
cdr3_aa: CASSLQGGNTEAFF
cdr3_nt: TGTGCCAGCAGCCTACAGGGGGGGAACACTGAAGCTTTCTTT

v_call: TRBV5-1
clone_size: once
d_call: NA
j_call: TRBJ2-7
cdr3_aa: CASSHGQTYEQYF
cdr3_nt: TGCGCCAGCAGTCATGGACAGACCTACGAGCAGTACTTC

v_call: TRBV4-1
clone_size: NA
d_call: NA
j_call: TRBJ2-2
cdr3_aa: CASSQEGGGWGNTGELFF
cdr3_nt: TGCGCCAGCAGCCAAGAGGGAGGAGGTTGGGGAAACACCGGGGAGCTGTTTTTT

v_call: TRBV7-3
clone_size: NA
d_call: TRBD1
j_call: TRBJ1-2
cdr3_aa: CASSPQGTGMLYGYTF
cdr3_nt: TGTGCCAGCAGCCCCCAGGGGACAGGGATGCTATATGGCTACACCTTC

v_call: TRBV30
clone_size: NA
d_call: TRBD1
j_call: TRBJ1-2
cdr3_aa: CAWSRDRGAYGYTF
cdr3_nt: TGTGCCTGGAGTCGCGACAGGGGGGCCTATGGCTACACCTTC

v_call: TRBV9
clone_size: NA
d_call: TRBD1
j_call: TRBJ1-1
cdr3_aa: CASSTGDTEAFF
cdr3_nt: TGTGCCAGCAGCACAGGGGACACTGAAGCTTTCTTT

v_call: TRBV30
clone_size: NA
d_call: NA
j_call: TRBJ1-6
cdr3_aa: CAWSLLQQPPSPLHF
cdr3_nt: TGTGCCTGGAGCTTGCTACAACAGCCACCTTCACCCCTCCACTTT

v_call: TRBV25-1
clone_size: NA
d_call: TRBD1
j_call: TRBJ2-3
cdr3_aa: CASSVRTGATGGPAQYF
cdr3_nt: TGTGCCAGCAGTGTGCGGACAGGGGCCACGGGGGGACCCGCGCAGTATTTT

v_call: TRBV2
clone_size: NA
d_call: TRBD1
j_call: TRBJ1-2
cdr3_aa: CASKGTGDQGYTF
cdr3_nt: TGTGCCAGCAAGGGGACAGGGGACCAAGGCTACACCTTC

v_call: TRBV9
clone_size: NA
d_call: NA
j_call: TRBJ1-1
cdr3_aa: CASSVHPGAEAFF
cdr3_nt: TGTGCCAGCAGCGTCCACCCAGGGGCTGAAGCTTTCTTT

v_call: TRBV5-8
clone_size: NA
d_call: NA
j_call: TRBJ1-2
cdr3_aa: CASSLARGGNYGYTF
cdr3_nt: TGTGCCAGCAGCTTGGCAAGGGGAGGTAACTATGGCTACACCTTC

v_call: TRBV4-2
clone_size: NA
d_call: NA
j_call: TRBJ2-3
cdr3_aa: CASSLVDSSTDTQYF
cdr3_nt: TGTGCCAGCAGCCTCGTGGACTCATCCACAGATACGCAGTATTTT

v_call: TRBV28
clone_size: NA
d_call: TRBD1
j_call: TRBJ1-5
cdr3_aa: CASSSGGAIRRTQAQHF
cdr3_nt: TGTGCCAGCAGTTCAGGGGGCGCGATCCGCCGGACCCAGGCCCAGCATTTT

v_call: TRBV12-3/TRBV12-4
clone_size: NA
d_call: NA
j_call: TRBJ1-2
cdr3_aa: CASSASGKRGYTF
cdr3_nt: TGTGCCAGCAGTGCATCAGGGAAGAGAGGCTACACCTTC

v_call: TRBV7-2
clone_size: NA
d_call: TRBD2
j_call: TRBJ2-7
cdr3_aa: CASSFFPGTSGRSEQYF
cdr3_nt: TGTGCCAGCAGCTTTTTCCCCGGGACTAGCGGGAGGAGCGAGCAGTACTTC

v_call: TRBV5-1
clone_size: NA
d_call: TRBD1
j_call: TRBJ1-1
cdr3_aa: CASSMGTGEGGTEAFF
cdr3_nt: TGCGCCAGCAGCATGGGGACAGGGGAAGGCGGCACTGAAGCTTTCTTT

v_call: TRBV5-1
clone_size: once
d_call: TRBD2
j_call: TRBJ2-1
cdr3_aa: CASRGLAGLDEQFF
cdr3_nt: TGCGCCAGCAGGGGACTAGCGGGGCTCGATGAGCAGTTCTTC

v_call: TRBV19
clone_size: NA
d_call: NA
j_call: TRBJ2-3
cdr3_aa: CASTDDSLSTDTQYF
cdr3_nt: TGTGCCAGTACTGACGACAGCCTAAGCACAGATACGCAGTATTTT

v_call: TRBV5-1
clone_size: NA
d_call: NA
j_call: TRBJ2-3
cdr3_aa: CASSLATGAGAVDTQYF
cdr3_nt: TGCGCCAGCAGCTTGGCCACGGGAGCGGGCGCCGTCGATACGCAGTATTTT

v_call: TRBV7-9
clone_size: NA
d_call: TRBD2
j_call: TRBJ2-5
cdr3_aa: CASSIAGQETQYF
cdr3_nt: TGTGCCAGCAGCATAGCGGGGCAGGAGACCCAGTACTTC

v_call: TRBV27
clone_size: NA
d_call: NA
j_call: TRBJ2-1
cdr3_aa: CASSFVGGGIHNEQFF
cdr3_nt: TGTGCCAGCAGTTTTGTCGGTGGGGGGATCCACAATGAGCAGTTCTTC

v_call: TRBV5-4
clone_size: NA
d_call: NA
j_call: TRBJ1-2
cdr3_aa: CASSLDSLNYGYTF
cdr3_nt: TGTGCCAGCAGCTTGGACAGCCTTAACTATGGCTACACCTTC

v_call: TRBV24-1
clone_size: NA
d_call: NA
j_call: TRBJ2-5
cdr3_aa: CATAGFGETQYF
cdr3_nt: TGTGCCACCGCCGGATTCGGGGAGACCCAGTACTTC

v_call: TRBV6-5
clone_size: NA
d_call: TRBD1
j_call: TRBJ1-5
cdr3_aa: CASSGGGSVQPQHF
cdr3_nt: TGTGCCAGCAGCGGAGGGGGCTCGGTTCAGCCCCAGCATTTT

v_call: TRBV5-8
clone_size: NA
d_call: TRBD2
j_call: TRBJ2-7
cdr3_aa: CASSPTWRGGYEQYF
cdr3_nt: TGTGCCAGCAGCCCCACCTGGCGGGGGGGCTACGAGCAGTACTTC

v_call: TRBV11-2
clone_size: few
d_call: NA
j_call: TRBJ2-2
cdr3_aa: CASSPQADFRNTGELFF
cdr3_nt: TGTGCCAGCAGCCCCCAAGCAGACTTTAGGAACACCGGGGAGCTGTTTTTT

v_call: TRBV2
clone_size: NA
d_call: TRBD2
j_call: TRBJ2-1
cdr3_aa: CASSALRGGYNEQFF
cdr3_nt: TGTGCCAGCAGTGCCCTGCGGGGGGGCTATAATGAGCAGTTCTTC

v_call: TRBV2
clone_size: NA
d_call: NA
j_call: TRBJ2-5
cdr3_aa: CATTLRTAQETQYF
cdr3_nt: TGTGCCACCACGCTGCGGACAGCACAAGAGACCCAGTACTTC

v_call: TRBV6-5
clone_size: NA
d_call: TRBD1
j_call: TRBJ1-1
cdr3_aa: CASSYSDRGATEAFF
cdr3_nt: TGTGCCAGCAGTTACTCGGACAGGGGAGCGACTGAAGCTTTCTTT

v_call: TRBV18
clone_size: NA
d_call: NA
j_call: TRBJ1-4
cdr3_aa: CASSTRQISNEKLFF
cdr3_nt: TGTGCCAGCTCAACCCGCCAGATTTCTAATGAAAAACTGTTTTTT

v_call: TRBV27
clone_size: NA
d_call: NA
j_call: TRBJ1-4
cdr3_aa: CASSSWGSDEKLFF
cdr3_nt: TGTGCCAGCAGTAGCTGGGGCTCGGATGAAAAACTGTTTTTT

v_call: TRBV11-3
clone_size: NA
d_call: TRBD1
j_call: TRBJ2-6
cdr3_aa: CASSPGQGRVESSGANVLTF
cdr3_nt: TGTGCCAGCAGCCCAGGACAGGGGAGGGTAGAGAGCTCTGGGGCCAACGTCCTGACTTTC

v_call: TRBV11-1
clone_size: NA
d_call: NA
j_call: TRBJ2-3
cdr3_aa: CASSSTDTQYF
cdr3_nt: TGTGCCAGCAGCTCGACAGATACGCAGTATTTT